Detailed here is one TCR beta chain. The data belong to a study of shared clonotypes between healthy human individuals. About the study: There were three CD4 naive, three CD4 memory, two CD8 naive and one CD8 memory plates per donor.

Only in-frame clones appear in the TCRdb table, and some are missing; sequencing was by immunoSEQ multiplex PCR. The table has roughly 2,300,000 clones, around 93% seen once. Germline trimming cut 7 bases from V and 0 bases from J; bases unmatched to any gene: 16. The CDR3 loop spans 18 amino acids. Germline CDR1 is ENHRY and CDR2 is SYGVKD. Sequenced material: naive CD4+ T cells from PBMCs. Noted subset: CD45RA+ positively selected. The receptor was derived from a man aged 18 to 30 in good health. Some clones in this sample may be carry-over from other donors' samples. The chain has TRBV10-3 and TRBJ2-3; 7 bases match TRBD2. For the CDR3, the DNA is TGTGCCATCAACTCCAACCCCAGCAGCGGGACTAGCACAGATACGCAGTATTTT. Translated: CAINSNPSSGTSTDTQYF.